Listed here is a single T cell receptor (beta chain). What it recognizes is unknown. Sequencing used immunoSEQ multiplex PCR; TCRdb keeps in-frame clones, though not all of them. The top ten hold less than 2.5% of the sample, which has fewer than 120,000 clones, around 90% seen once. The sample originates from a study of T cell responses to AZD1222 COVID-19 vaccine. Whole-study results and caveats: Donors, mostly white British, included more females; clonal diversity was possibly underestimated.

The CDR3 has 13 residues. Germline-derived CDR1 and CDR2 are WSHSY and SAAADI. Trimming stripped 7 bases from V and 1 base from J, with 10 bases between. The clonotype originates from an adult who received the AZD1222 COVID-19 vaccine. The rearrangement uses TRBV10-2 and TRBJ1-2, with D uncertain. The sequenced sample was peripheral blood, obtained 28 days after the second AZD1222 dose. CDR3 sequence (DNA): TGCGCCAGCACGGCGGACGATAACTATGGCTACACCTTC. Protein: CASTADDNYGYTF.